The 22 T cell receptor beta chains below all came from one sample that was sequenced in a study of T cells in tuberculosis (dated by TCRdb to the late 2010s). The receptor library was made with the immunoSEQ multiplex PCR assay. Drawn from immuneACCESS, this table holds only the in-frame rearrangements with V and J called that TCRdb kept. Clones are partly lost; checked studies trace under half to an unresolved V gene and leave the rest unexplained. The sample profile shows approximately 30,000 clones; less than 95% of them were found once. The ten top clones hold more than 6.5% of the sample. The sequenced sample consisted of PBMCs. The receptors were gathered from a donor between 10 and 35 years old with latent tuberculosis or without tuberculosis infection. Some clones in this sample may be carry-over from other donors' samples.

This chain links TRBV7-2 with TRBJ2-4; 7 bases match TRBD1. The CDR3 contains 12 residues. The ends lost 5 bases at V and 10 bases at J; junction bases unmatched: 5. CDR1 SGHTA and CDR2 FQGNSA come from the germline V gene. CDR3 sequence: CASSTRQGIQYF. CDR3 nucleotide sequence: TGTGCCAGCAGCACTAGACAGGGTATTCAGTACTTC.

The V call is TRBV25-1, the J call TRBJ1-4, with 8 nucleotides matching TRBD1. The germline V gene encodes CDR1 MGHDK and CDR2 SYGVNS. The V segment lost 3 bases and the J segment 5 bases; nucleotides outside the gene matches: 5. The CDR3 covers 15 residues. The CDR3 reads CASSDLQGVNEKLFF. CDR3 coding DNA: TGTGCCAGCAGTGACCTACAGGGGGTAAATGAAAAACTGTTTTTT.

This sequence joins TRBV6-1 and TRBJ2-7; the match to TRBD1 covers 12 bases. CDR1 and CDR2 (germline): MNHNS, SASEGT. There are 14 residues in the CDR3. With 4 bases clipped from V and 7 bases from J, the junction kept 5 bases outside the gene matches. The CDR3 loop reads CASSAGTGGFEQYF. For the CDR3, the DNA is TGTGCCAGCAGTGCCGGGACAGGGGGCTTTGAGCAGTACTTC.

DNA for the CDR3: TGCGCCAGCAGCCGCCCCCCCCCAGGGCCTAACTACGAGCAGTACTTC. It yields the protein CASSRPPPGPNYEQYF. The chain employs TRBV5-1 and TRBJ2-7; maybe TRBD1 (5 bases). Per germline, CDR1 SGHRS and CDR2 YFSETQ. The CDR3 is made up of 16 amino acids. Trimming removed 4 bases at V and 3 bases at J, with 20 bases between.

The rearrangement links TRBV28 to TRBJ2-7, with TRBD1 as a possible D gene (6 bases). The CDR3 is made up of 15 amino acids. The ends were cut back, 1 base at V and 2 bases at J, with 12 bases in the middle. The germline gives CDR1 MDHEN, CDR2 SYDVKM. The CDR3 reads CASSLSVTGAYEQYF. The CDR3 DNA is TGTGCCAGCAGTTTATCGGTGACAGGTGCCTACGAGCAGTACTTC.

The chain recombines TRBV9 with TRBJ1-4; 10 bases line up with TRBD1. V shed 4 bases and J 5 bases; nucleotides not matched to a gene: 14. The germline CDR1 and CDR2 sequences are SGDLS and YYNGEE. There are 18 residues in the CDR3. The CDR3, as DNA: TGTGCCAGCAGCTTAACCGGGACAGGGGTATCGGGAAATGAAAAACTGTTTTTT. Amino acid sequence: CASSLTGTGVSGNEKLFF.

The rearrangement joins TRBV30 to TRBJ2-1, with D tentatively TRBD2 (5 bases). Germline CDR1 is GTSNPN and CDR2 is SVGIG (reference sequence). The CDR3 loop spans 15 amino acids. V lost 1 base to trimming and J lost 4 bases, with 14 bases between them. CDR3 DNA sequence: TGTGCCTGGAGTGCGCGCATGGGCGGGTACAATGAGCAGTTCTTC. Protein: CAWSARMGGYNEQFF.

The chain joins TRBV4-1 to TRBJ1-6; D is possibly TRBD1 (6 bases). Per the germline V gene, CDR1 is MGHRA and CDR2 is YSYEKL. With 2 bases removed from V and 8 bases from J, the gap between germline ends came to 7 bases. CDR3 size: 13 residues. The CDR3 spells CASSQQGYSPLHF. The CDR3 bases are TGCGCCAGCAGCCAACAGGGGTATTCACCCCTCCACTTT.

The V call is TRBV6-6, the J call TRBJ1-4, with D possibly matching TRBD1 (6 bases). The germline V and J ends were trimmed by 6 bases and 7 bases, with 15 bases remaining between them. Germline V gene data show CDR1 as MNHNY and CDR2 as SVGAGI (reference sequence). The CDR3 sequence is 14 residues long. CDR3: CASRDPGVGEKLFF. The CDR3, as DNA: TGTGCCAGCAGAGATCCAGGGGTGGGTGAAAAACTGTTTTTT.

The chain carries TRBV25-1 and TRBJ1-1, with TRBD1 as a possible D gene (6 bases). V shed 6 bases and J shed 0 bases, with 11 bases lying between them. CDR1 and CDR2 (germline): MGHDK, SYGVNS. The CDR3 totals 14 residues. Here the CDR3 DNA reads TGTGCCAGCAGGGCAGGGGTGATGAACACTGAAGCTTTCTTT. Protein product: CASRAGVMNTEAFF.

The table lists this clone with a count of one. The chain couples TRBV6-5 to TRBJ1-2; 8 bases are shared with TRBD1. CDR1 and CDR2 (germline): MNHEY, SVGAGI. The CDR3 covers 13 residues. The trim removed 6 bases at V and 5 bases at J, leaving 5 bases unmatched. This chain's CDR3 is CASSLGQVYGYTF. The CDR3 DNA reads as TGTGCCAGCAGCTTGGGACAGGTTTATGGCTACACCTTC.

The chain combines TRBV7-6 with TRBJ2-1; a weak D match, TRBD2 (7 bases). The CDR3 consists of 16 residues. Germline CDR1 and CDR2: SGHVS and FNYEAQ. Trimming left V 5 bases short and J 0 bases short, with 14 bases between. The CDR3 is CASSGKGGGSYNEQFF. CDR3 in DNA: TGTGCCAGCAGCGGGAAAGGGGGGGGCTCCTACAATGAGCAGTTCTTC. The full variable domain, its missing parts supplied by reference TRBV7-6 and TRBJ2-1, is GAGVSQSPRYKVTKRGQDVALRCDPISGHVSLYWYRQALGQGPEFLTYFNYEAQQDKSGLPNDRFSAERPEGSISTLTIQRTEQRDSAMYRCASSGKGGGSYNEQFFGPGTRLTVL.

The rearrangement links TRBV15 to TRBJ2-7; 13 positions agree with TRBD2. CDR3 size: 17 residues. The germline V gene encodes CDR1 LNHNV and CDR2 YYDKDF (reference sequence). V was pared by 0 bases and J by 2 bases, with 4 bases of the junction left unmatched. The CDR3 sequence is CATSRDYGTSGAYEQYF. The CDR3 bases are TGTGCCACCAGCAGAGATTATGGGACTAGCGGGGCCTACGAGCAGTACTTC.

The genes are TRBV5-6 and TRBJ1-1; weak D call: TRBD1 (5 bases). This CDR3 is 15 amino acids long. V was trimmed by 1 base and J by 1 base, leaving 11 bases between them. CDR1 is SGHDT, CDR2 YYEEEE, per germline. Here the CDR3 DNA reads TGTGCCAGCAGCTTGACGGGGGATCGGAACACTGAAGCTTTCTTT. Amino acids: CASSLTGDRNTEAFF.

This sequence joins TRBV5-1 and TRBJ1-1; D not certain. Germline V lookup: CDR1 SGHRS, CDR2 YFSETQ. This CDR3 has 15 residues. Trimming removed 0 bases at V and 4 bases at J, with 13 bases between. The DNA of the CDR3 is TGCGCCAGCAGCTTGGACGGCACCACGGGCACTGAAGCTTTCTTT. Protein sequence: CASSLDGTTGTEAFF. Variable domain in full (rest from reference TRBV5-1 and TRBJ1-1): KAGVTQTPRYLIKTRGQQVTLSCSPISGHRSVSWYQQTPGQGLQFLFEYFSETQRNKGNFPGRFSGRQFSNSRSEMNVSTLELGDSALYLCASSLDGTTGTEAFFGQGTRLTVV.

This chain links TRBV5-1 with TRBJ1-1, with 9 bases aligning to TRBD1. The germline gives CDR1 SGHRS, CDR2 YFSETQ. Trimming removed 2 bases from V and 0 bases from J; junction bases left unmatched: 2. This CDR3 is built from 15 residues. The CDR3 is CASSFTGGMNTEAFF. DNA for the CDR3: TGCGCCAGCAGCTTTACAGGGGGCATGAACACTGAAGCTTTCTTT.

The CDR3 spells CATSNLRGGYTF. The CDR3, as DNA: TGTGCCACCAGCAACCTCAGGGGGGGCTACACCTTC. The chain uses TRBV15 and TRBJ1-2; 7 nucleotides agree with TRBD1. The CDR3 is 12 residues long. Germline CDR1 and CDR2: LNHNV and YYDKDF (reference sequence). V lost 4 bases and J lost 8; bases outside the gene matches: 4.

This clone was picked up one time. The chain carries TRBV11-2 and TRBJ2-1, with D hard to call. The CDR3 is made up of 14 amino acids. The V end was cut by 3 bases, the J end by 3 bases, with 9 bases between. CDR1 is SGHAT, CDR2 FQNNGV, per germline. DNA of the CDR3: TGTGCCAGCAGCTTCAACGCTATCTACAATGAGCAGTTCTTC. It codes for CASSFNAIYNEQFF.

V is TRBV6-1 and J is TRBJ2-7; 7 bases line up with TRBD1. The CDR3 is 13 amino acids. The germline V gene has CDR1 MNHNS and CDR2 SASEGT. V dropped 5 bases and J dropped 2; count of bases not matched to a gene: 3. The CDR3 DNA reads TGTGCCAGCAGTAGGGACAGAGCCTACGAGCAGTACTTC. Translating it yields CASSRDRAYEQYF.

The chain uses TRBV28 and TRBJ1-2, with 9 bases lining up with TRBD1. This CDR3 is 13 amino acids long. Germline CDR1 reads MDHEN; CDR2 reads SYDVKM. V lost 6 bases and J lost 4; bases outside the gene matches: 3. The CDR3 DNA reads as TGTGCCAGCAGCCGGGACAGGGTCTATGGCTACACCTTC. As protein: CASSRDRVYGYTF.

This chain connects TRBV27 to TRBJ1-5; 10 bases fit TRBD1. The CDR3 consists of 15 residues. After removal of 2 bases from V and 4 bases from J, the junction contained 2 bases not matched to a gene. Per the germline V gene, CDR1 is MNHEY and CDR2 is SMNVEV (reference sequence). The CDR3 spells CASSLDRGHNQPQHF. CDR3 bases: TGTGCCAGCAGTTTAGACAGGGGGCATAATCAGCCCCAGCATTTT.

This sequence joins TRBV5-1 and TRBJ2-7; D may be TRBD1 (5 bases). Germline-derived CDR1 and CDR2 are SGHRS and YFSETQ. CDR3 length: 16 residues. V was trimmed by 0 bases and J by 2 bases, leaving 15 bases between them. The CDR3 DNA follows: TGCGCCAGCAGCTTGGCGGTCGTACAGGAAACCTACGAGCAGTACTTC. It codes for CASSLAVVQETYEQYF.